This T cell receptor (beta chain) was sequenced during a study of graft-versus-host responses after intestinal transplantation. Study information: Recipients obtained multivisceral, liver-intestinal, or isolated intestinal transplants. Anti-thymocyte globulin was used for induction in all recipients, who then took tacrolimus and steroids for roughly 3 years. The study's findings and limits: Marrow from the recipient contained GvH clones, some of which had appeared first in ileum or blood.

Remarks on this clone: Its antigen is not identified.

Data came from immunoSEQ multiplex PCR; TCRdb stores just in-frame clones and leaves some out. The top ten clones hold around 0.38% of a sample with about 59,000 clones, around 92% of them seen once. The V gene's germline CDR1 is SGHDN and CDR2 FVKESK. This CDR3 contains 15 residues. V lost 1 base and J lost 4, with 14 bases in between. The TCR originated in a human donor who was the organ donor for an intestinal transplant. V is TRBV14 and J is TRBJ2-7; a possible D gene is TRBD1 (5 bases). The sequencing here drew on unstimulated CD4+ T cells sorted from spleen or lymph node cells, taken before transplant. The CDR3 bases are TGTGCCAGCAGCCAAGGCTCCGCAGGGCGATACGAGCAGTACTTC. Its protein product is CASSQGSAGRYEQYF.